The table lists the clone carrying this T cell receptor beta chain with many counts. This sample was included in a study of T-cell reconstitution after alpha-beta-depleted transplantation in children. The CDR3 runs to 15 residues. The V gene end was trimmed by 3 bases and the J gene end by 5 bases; junction bases not matched to a gene: 7. CDR1 PRHDT and CDR2 FYEKMQ come from the germline V gene (reference sequence). Preparation of the TCRbeta library used unique molecular identifiers. TCRdb called the PCR reads again in MiXCR, with one record for every CDR3 protein. The table records approximately 300,000 distinct CDR3 sequences, about 9.5% of them present only once.

The origin of this receptor is a boy less than two years old with acute myeloid leukemia, due to receive a stem cell transplant. The chain employs TRBV13 and TRBJ2-1; TRBD2 aligns across 7 bases. The source material was PBMCs, sampled before TCRalphabeta/CD19-depleted stem cell transplant. The CDR3 region is CASSFDGGGDNEQFF. In DNA, the CDR3 is TGTGCCAGCAGCTTCGACGGGGGAGGGGACAATGAGCAGTTCTTC.